The 13 T cell receptor beta chains below come from one sample, sequenced in a study of CD8 T cells in ankylosing spondylitis. TCRdb fed the 5' RACE reads into MiXCR, producing one record per CDR3 protein. In the table there are about 140,000 distinct CDR3 sequences, 5.5% to 7.5% of which are singletons. Sequenced input: blood, either unsorted or a sorted T cell fraction (not recorded which). The receptors here all came from a female donor with ankylosing spondylitis or in good health (not recorded which).

At least ten counts were recorded for this clonotype. The chain couples TRBV27 to TRBJ1-6, with D unresolved. The CDR3 loop spans 14 amino acids. Germline V gene lookup returns CDR1 MNHEY and CDR2 SMNVEV (reference sequence). Trimming shortened V by 0 bases and J by 14 bases, and 14 bases separated the two germline ends. The CDR3 DNA is TGTGCCAGCAGTTTATCCCAATGGGGAACGACCCTCCACTTT. Amino acid sequence: CASSLSQWGTTLHF.

Details on this clonotype: Given a much more abundant clone one base away, this may be a read error. The chain joins TRBV6-6 to TRBJ1-1, with unresolved D. The CDR3 length is 12 residues. Trimming took 6 bases from V and 4 from J, leaving 9 bases between them. Per germline, CDR1 MNHNY and CDR2 SVGAGI (reference sequence). The CDR3, as DNA: TGTGCCAGCAGCCTCAGTTGCACTGAAGCTTTCTTT. Translated, it gives CASSLSCTEAFF.

This clonotype has ten or more counts. Here the CDR3 DNA reads TGCAGCGTCGAAACAGGGGAAGGGAACACTGAAGCTTTCTTT. Amino acid sequence: CSVETGEGNTEAFF. This chain connects TRBV29-1 to TRBJ1-1, with TRBD1 matching over 7 bases. V lost 6 bases, J lost 1 base, and 8 bases stayed unmatched. The CDR3 loop spans 14 amino acids. The germline V gene encodes CDR1 SQVTM and CDR2 ANQGSEA.

The sample holds many counts of this clonotype. This rearrangement joins TRBV12-3 or TRBV12-4 to TRBJ1-2; unclear D gene. With 7 bases removed from V and 2 bases from J, the gap between germline ends came to 17 bases. CDR3 length: 15 residues. The CDR3 DNA follows: TGTGCCAGCACCTCCTCCGCGAGGCAGAACTATGGCTACACCTTC. It yields the protein CASTSSARQNYGYTF.

This clonotype came up many times. V is TRBV12-5 and J is TRBJ1-1, with D possibly TRBD1 on 6 matching bases. The germline gives CDR1 LGHNT, CDR2 FRNRAP. CDR3 size: 16 residues. With 3 bases removed from V and 2 bases from J, the gap between germline ends came to 16 bases. In nucleotides, the CDR3 is TGTGCTAGTGGTTTCAATCCGGACAGAGATAACACTGAAGCTTTCTTT. This encodes CASGFNPDRDNTEAFF.

This clonotype was seen many times. The chain combines TRBV5-1 with TRBJ2-1, with D maybe TRBD2 (6 bases). This CDR3 is built from 12 residues. Germline assignment: CDR1 SGHRS and CDR2 YFSETQ. V was trimmed by 1 base and J by 8 bases, leaving 7 bases between them. DNA for the CDR3: TGCGCCAGCAGCTTGCCGGGAGATGAGCAGTTCTTC. Translating it yields CASSLPGDEQFF.

This clonotype was found many times. This chain's CDR3 is CASSGSHSNQPQHF. The CDR3 DNA reads TGTGCCAGCAGTGGGAGCCATAGCAATCAGCCCCAGCATTTT. The V gene is TRBV12-3 or TRBV12-4, the J gene TRBJ1-5; D uncertain. CDR3 size: 14 residues. The V gene lost 5 bases and the J gene lost 0 bases, with 8 bases spanning the gap.

The CDR3 DNA follows: TGTGCCAGCATGAGGGCAACACTAGAGGGGGAGTTCTTC. Translated, it gives CASMRATLEGEFF. The J gene is TRBJ2-1, the V gene TRBV2, with a tentative D call TRBD1 (6 bases). The CDR3 covers 13 residues. Trimming removed 7 bases from V and 14 bases from J, with 21 bases in between. Germline CDR1 is SNHLY and CDR2 is FYNNEI.

This clonotype was counted between two and nine times. The chain recombines TRBV7-9 with TRBJ1-5; D unresolved. The CDR3 length is 12 residues. From germline, CDR1 is SEHNR and CDR2 FQNEAQ (reference sequence). V was shortened by 5 bases and J by 7 bases, with 9 bases between the two germline ends. The CDR3 DNA reads as TGTGCCAGCAGCGTTGGGGAGCAGCCCCAGCATTTT. It codes for CASSVGEQPQHF.

The sample holds many counts of this clonotype. The chain is built from TRBV5-1 and TRBJ1-4, with D perhaps matching TRBD1 (6 bases). Per germline, CDR1 SGHRS and CDR2 YFSETQ. The CDR3 length is 15 residues. V dropped 4 bases and J dropped 0 bases, with 10 bases sitting between them. The CDR3 sequence is CASSPTGSTNEKLFF. The DNA of the CDR3 is TGCGCCAGCAGCCCCACAGGGTCAACTAATGAAAAACTGTTTTTT.

This clonotype was detected ten times or more. The rearrangement joins TRBV10-3 to TRBJ2-2; TRBD2 agrees at 8 bases. Trimming at V came to 10 bases and at J to 1 base, leaving 8 bases not matched to a gene. Germline V gives CDR1 ENHRY, CDR2 SYGVKD. The CDR3 spans 15 residues. The DNA for the CDR3 is TGTGCCACCCGGGGGGGACCAGAGAACACCGGGGAGCTGTTTTTT. It yields the protein CATRGGPENTGELFF.

This clonotype was counted at least ten times. The V and J genes are TRBV9 and TRBJ1-2; TRBD1 aligns across 7 bases. V was pared by 3 bases and J by 8 bases, with 4 bases of the junction left unmatched. Germline CDR1 reads SGDLS; CDR2 reads YYNGEE. This CDR3 comprises 12 residues. CDR3 region: CASSDTGEGYTF. CDR3 DNA sequence: TGTGCCAGCAGCGATACAGGGGAAGGCTACACCTTC.

In its sample, this clonotype was seen many times. V is TRBV20-1 and J is TRBJ1-4; tentatively, D is TRBD1 (5 bases). Germline assignment: CDR1 DFQATT and CDR2 SNEGSKA (reference sequence). The CDR3 loop spans 15 amino acids. V shed 6 bases and J shed 4 bases, with 18 bases lying between them. The CDR3 DNA reads as TGCAGTGCCCGTTTCGGGACGGATCTTAATGAAAAACTGTTTTTT. Translation: CSARFGTDLNEKLFF.